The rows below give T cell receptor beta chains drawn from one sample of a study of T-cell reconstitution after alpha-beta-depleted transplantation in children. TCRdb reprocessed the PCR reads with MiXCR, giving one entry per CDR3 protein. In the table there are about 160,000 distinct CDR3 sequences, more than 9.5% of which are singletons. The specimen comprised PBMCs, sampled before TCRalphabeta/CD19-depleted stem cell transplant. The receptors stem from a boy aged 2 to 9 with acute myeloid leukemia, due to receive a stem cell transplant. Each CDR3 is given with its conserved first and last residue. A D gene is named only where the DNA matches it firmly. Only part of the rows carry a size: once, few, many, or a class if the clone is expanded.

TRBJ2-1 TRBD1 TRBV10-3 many CAISELMAGGRDEQFF TGTGCCATCAGTGAGCTAATGGCAGGGGGTAGGGATGAGCAGTTCTTC
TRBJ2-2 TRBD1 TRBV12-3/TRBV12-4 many CASRPTGGPGELFF TGTGCCAGCAGACCGACAGGGGGGCCCGGGGAGCTGTTTTTT
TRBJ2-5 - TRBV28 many CASTTGRDSQETQYF TGTGCCAGCACAACCGGGAGGGACAGCCAAGAGACCCAGTACTTC
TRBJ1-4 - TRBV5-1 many CASSLDDAGSNEKLFF TGCGCCAGCAGCTTGGATGATGCAGGGAGTAATGAAAAACTGTTTTTT
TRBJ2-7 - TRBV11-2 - CASSPGLATSRSYEQYF TGTGCCAGCAGCCCGGGGCTAGCGACCAGCCGGTCCTACGAGCAGTACTTC
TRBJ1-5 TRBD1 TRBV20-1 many CSAKIQGDQPQHF TGCAGTGCGAAAATTCAGGGGGATCAGCCCCAGCATTTT
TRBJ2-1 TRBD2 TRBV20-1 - CSAGGGLAGYLDNEQFF TGCAGTGCTGGTGGGGGACTAGCGGGTTATCTTGACAATGAGCAGTTCTTC
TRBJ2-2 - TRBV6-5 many CASSNPGTLNTGELFF TGTGCCAGCAGTAACCCCGGGACTCTCAACACCGGGGAGCTGTTTTTT
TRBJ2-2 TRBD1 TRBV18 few CASSPWTGGNGELFF TGTGCCAGCTCCCCCTGGACAGGGGGCAACGGGGAGCTGTTTTTT
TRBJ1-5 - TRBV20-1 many CSAKQGGQPQHF TGCAGTGCTAAACAGGGTGGACAGCCCCAGCATTTT
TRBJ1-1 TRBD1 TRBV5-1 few CASSFGTGAEAFF TGCGCCAGCAGCTTTGGGACAGGCGCTGAAGCTTTCTTT
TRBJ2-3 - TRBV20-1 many CSASGDTQYF TGCAGTGCTAGCGGGGATACGCAGTATTTT
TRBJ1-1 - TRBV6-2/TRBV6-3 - CASSYREYTEAFF TGTGCCAGCAGTTACAGGGAATACACTGAAGCTTTCTTT
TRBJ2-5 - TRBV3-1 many CASSPQGETQYF TGTGCCAGCAGCCCCCAGGGGGAGACCCAGTACTTC
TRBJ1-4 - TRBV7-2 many CASSPRVTTNEKLFF TGTGCCAGCAGCCCCCGGGTGACTACTAATGAAAAACTGTTTTTT
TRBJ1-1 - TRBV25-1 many CASRRQTEAFF TGTGCCAGCAGGCGGCAAACTGAAGCTTTCTTT
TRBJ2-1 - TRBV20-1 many CSALLAQTSYNEQFF TGCAGTGCTTTACTAGCTCAAACCTCCTACAATGAGCAGTTCTTC
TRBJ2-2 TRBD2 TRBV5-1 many CASSSGTSLYAGELFF TGCGCCAGCAGCTCGGGGACTAGCTTGTACGCCGGGGAGCTGTTTTTT
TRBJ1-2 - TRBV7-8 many CASTPQSAAYGYTF TGTGCCAGCACCCCCCAATCGGCGGCGTATGGCTACACCTTC
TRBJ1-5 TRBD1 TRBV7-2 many CASSLEAGGRQPQHF TGTGCCAGCAGCTTAGAGGCAGGGGGCCGGCAGCCCCAGCATTTT
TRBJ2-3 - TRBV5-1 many CASSPPESTDTQYF TGCGCCAGCAGCCCACCAGAGAGCACAGATACGCAGTATTTT
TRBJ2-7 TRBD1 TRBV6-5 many CASSYTGGRYEQYF TGTGCCAGCAGTTATACAGGGGGACGCTACGAGCAGTACTTC
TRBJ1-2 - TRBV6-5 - CASSYSRGNYGYTF TGTGCCAGCAGTTACTCAAGGGGGAACTATGGCTACACCTTC
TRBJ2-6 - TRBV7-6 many CASSLISGPISGANVLTF TGTGCCAGCAGCTTAATTTCGGGACCGATCTCTGGGGCCAACGTCCTGACTTTC
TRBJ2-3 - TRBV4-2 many CASSQQLTGTRDTQYF TGTGCCAGCAGCCAACAGCTAACCGGTACTCGGGATACGCAGTATTTT
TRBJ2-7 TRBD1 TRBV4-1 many CASSQYRGRSGEQYF TGCGCCAGCAGCCAGTACAGGGGGCGCTCGGGGGAGCAGTACTTC
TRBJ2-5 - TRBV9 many CASSLRGANQETQYF TGTGCCAGCAGCCTACGGGGGGCGAACCAAGAGACCCAGTACTTC
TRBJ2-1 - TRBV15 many CATSRLGSSYNEQFF TGTGCCACCAGCAGACTAGGGAGCTCCTACAATGAGCAGTTCTTC
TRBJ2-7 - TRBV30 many CAWSPRGDLYEQYF TGTGCCTGGAGTCCCAGGGGTGATCTCTACGAGCAGTACTTC
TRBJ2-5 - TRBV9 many CASSDSPGTLYF TGTGCCAGCAGCGATTCCCCCGGGACCTTGTACTTC
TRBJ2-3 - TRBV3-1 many CASSQAPGTTTNTDTQYF TGTGCCAGCAGCCAAGCCCCTGGGACAACAACAAACACAGATACGCAGTATTTT
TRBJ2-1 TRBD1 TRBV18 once CASSPQGQGDYNEQFF TGTGCCAGCTCACCCCAGGGACAGGGGGATTACAATGAGCAGTTCTTC
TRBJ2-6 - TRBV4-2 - CASSPGLLCYGANVLTF TGTGCCAGCAGCCCTGGGCTACTCTGCTATGGGGCCAACGTCCTGACTTTC
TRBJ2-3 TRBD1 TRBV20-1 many CSARRTGTADTQYF TGCAGTGCTAGGCGGACAGGGACCGCAGATACGCAGTATTTT
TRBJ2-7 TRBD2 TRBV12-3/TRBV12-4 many CASSRDTWTSGNDEQYF TGTGCCAGCAGCCGGGACACCTGGACTAGCGGGAACGACGAGCAGTACTTC
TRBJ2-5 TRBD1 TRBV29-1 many CSVPWTGGETQYF TGCAGCGTTCCCTGGACAGGGGGAGAGACCCAGTACTTC
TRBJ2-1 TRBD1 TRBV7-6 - CASSSSWTGLNEQFF TGTGCCAGCAGCTCGAGCTGGACAGGGCTCAATGAGCAGTTCTTC
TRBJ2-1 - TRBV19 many CASSIVTYGEQFF TGTGCCAGTAGTATAGTAACCTACGGTGAGCAGTTCTTC
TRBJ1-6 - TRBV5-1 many CASTTTQGLSPLHF TGCGCCAGCACTACAACCCAAGGGTTGTCACCCCTCCACTTT
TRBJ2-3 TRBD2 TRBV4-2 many CASSRDGLAVPIFNTDTQYF TGTGCCAGCAGCCGAGACGGACTAGCGGTACCCATTTTTAACACAGATACGCAGTATTTT
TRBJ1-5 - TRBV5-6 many CASSLGLNGQPQHF TGTGCCAGCAGCTTGGGGTTAAACGGTCAGCCCCAGCATTTT
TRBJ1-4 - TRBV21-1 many CASRGRANEKLFF TGTGCCAGCAGGGGACGAGCTAATGAAAAACTGTTTTTT
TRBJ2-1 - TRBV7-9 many CASSLGFGREEQFF TGTGCCAGCAGCTTAGGTTTCGGTAGGGAGGAGCAGTTCTTC
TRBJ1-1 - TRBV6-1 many CASSEWPGGDTEAFF TGTGCCAGCAGTGAATGGCCGGGCGGGGACACTGAAGCTTTCTTT
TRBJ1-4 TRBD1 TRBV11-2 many CASSLDPGQGAFNEKLFF TGTGCCAGCAGCTTAGATCCGGGACAGGGAGCTTTTAATGAAAAACTGTTTTTT
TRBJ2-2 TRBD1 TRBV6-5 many CASSYGAGGVAGELFF TGTGCCAGCAGTTACGGGGCAGGGGGCGTTGCCGGGGAGCTGTTTTTT
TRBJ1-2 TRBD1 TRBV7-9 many CASSPLDREVYYGYTF TGTGCCAGCAGCCCCTTGGACAGGGAGGTGTACTATGGCTACACCTTC
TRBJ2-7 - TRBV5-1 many CASSLGRQNYEQYF TGCGCCAGCAGCTTGGGGCGGCAGAACTACGAGCAGTACTTC
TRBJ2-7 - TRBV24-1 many CATSDPRDNYEQYF TGTGCCACCAGTGATCCAAGGGACAACTACGAGCAGTACTTC
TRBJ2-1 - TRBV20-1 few CCAPWGGALYNEQFF TGCTGTGCCCCCTGGGGGGGGGCCCTTTACAATGAGCAGTTCTTC
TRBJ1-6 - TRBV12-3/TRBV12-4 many CASSLQGSYNSPLHF TGTGCCAGCAGTTTACAGGGGTCCTATAATTCACCCCTCCACTTT
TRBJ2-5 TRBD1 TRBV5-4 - CASSLDGTGGETQYF TGTGCCAGCAGCTTGGACGGGACAGGGGGAGAGACCCAGTACTTC
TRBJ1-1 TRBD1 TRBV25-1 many CASSNLRQGNTEAFF TGTGCCAGCAGTAACCTTCGACAGGGCAACACTGAAGCTTTCTTT
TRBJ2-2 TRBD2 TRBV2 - CASSGTYLAGTNTGELFF TGTGCCAGCAGTGGGACCTACCTAGCGGGCACGAACACCGGGGAGCTGTTTTTT
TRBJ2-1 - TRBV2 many CASSIGRGIYNEQFF TGTGCCAGCAGTATTGGGAGGGGGATCTACAATGAGCAGTTCTTC
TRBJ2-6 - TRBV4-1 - CASSQDPGAGANVLTF TGCGCCAGCAGCCAAGATCCCGGGGCTGGGGCCAACGTCCTGACTTTC
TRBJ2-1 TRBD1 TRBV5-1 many CARSPNRPGQPPWTYNEQFF TGCGCCAGGTCTCCCAACCGACCGGGACAGCCGCCTTGGACCTACAATGAGCAGTTCTTC